This T cell receptor beta chain was sequenced for a study of shared T cell receptors in the human thymus (dated by TCRdb to 2020 to 2023). Background for the entire study: The study examined how self-reactive, shared T-cell receptor alpha chains are generated in the human thymus.

The CDR3 has 15 amino acids, counting the end cysteine and phenylalanine. CDR3 DNA only is kept here, 45 bases in frame from base 1. V is pruned by 4 bases and J by 4 bases, leaving 7 bases of the junction without a gene match. As encoded in the germline V gene, CDR1 is SGHDN while CDR2 is FVKESK. Receptors were amplified or captured by the immunoSEQ multiplex PCR assay. The immuneACCESS repertoire file appears here via TCRdb, limited to in-frame rearrangements. These files lack a portion of the clones; in checked studies, under half of the deficit traces to unresolved V genes, and the cause of the others is not known. Recorded for this sample are around 730,000 clones; approximately 83% of them occurred a single time. Of the sample, 0.008% to 0.011% is held by the ten largest clones. A word on this clone: Its antigen has not been determined. The sample holds no much larger clone one base away, and base qualities are not on file.

These data also formed part of another study, on human thymus T cells. The second study also describes: The donors were immunologically healthy infants in Finland who had open corrective cardiac surgery for congenital heart defects. Thymus tissue was collected as surgical resects that were removed during corrective cardiac surgery. Biased V and J gene segment usage appeared to be present in both thymic and peripheral blood repertoires. Highly overlapping thymic TCR repertoires among unrelated individuals were reported in the related research. The study described the TCR alpha and beta repertoires in under ten infant thymus samples and a few matching peripheral blood samples. Donor ages ranged from roughly 6 to 244 days, and the cohort comprised about six male and a couple of female infants. Thymocytes were mechanically released from the tissue and were stored as pellets of 10-30 million cells at -70 degrees C. A QIAsymphony instrument was used to extract genomic DNA from the frozen cell pellets. Using the immunoSEQ multiplex PCR assay, the TCRB and TCRAD loci were amplified from a standardized quantity of quality-controlled genomic DNA. The V(D)J region was spanned by amplicons of a length sufficient to cover the CDR3 and to identify V and J genes. Amplicon sequencing was performed on an Illumina platform through the commercial immunoSEQ service. Primer bias and sequencing errors were corrected as previously described, and TCRAD and TCRB were defined on the basis of the IMGT database. Repertoires were analysed with immunoSEQ Analyzer 3.0 and VDJTools, covering basic statistics, V/J segment usage, diversity estimates, rarefaction and pairwise overlap. To estimate diversity, the Chao1, ChaoE, Efron-Thisted, Shannon and inverse Simpson indices were applied, and diversity was also estimated on datasets down-sampled to the smallest sample. Repertoire overlap was determined by strict matching of CDR3 nucleotide sequence, V gene and J gene, and Jaccard-based multidimensional scaling clustering was applied. On average, thymus samples yielded 800,000 or so unique TCRB clonotypes, whereas blood samples yielded some 85,000.

This clonotype was sampled from a girl less than two years old with a congenital heart defect. Donor details come from another sample of the same person, matched by shared clones. The material sequenced was thymocytes. The sequence links TRBV14 to TRBJ2-1; TRBD2 fits 7 bases in the junction. The CDR3 amino acid sequence is: CASSPKRGLYNEQFF. The bases read TGTGCCAGCAGCCCCAAGCGGGGCCTATACAATGAGCAGTTCTTC.